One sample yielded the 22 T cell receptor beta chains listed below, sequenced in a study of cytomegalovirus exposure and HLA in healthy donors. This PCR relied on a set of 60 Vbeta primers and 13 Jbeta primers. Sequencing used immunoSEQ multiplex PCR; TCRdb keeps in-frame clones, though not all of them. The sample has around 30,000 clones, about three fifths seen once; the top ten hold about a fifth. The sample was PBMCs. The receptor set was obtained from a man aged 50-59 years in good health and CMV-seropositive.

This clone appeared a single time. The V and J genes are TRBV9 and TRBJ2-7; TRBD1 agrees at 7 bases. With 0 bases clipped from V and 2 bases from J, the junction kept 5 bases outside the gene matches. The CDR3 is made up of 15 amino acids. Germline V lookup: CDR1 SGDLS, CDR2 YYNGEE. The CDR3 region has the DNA TGTGCCAGCAGCGTAGGACAGGGTTGGACCTACGAGCAGTACTTC. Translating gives CASSVGQGWTYEQYF.

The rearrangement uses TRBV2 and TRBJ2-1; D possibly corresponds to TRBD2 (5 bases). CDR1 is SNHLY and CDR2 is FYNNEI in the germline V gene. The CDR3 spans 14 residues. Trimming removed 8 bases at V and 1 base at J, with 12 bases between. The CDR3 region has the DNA TGTGCCAGCGCTGGCGGGCATTCCTACAATGAGCAGTTCTTC. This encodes CASAGGHSYNEQFF.

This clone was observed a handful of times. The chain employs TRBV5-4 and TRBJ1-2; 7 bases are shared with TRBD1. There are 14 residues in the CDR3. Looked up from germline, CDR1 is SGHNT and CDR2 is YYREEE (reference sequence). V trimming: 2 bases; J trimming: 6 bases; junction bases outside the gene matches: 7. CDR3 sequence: CASSFDRAEHGYTF. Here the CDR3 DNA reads TGTGCCAGCAGCTTCGACAGGGCTGAACATGGCTACACCTTC.

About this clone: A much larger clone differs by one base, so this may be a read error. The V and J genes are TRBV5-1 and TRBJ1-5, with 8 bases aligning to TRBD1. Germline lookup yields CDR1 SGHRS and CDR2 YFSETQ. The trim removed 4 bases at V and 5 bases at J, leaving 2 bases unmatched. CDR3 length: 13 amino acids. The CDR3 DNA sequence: TGCGCCAGCAGCCCGACAGGGGATCAGCCCCAGCATTTT. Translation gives CASSPTGDQPQHF.

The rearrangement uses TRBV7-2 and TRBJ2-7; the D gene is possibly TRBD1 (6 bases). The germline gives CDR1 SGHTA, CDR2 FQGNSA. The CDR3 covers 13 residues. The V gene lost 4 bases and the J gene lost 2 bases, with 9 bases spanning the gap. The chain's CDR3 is CASSWRQAYEQYF. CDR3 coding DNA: TGTGCCAGCAGCTGGAGACAGGCCTACGAGCAGTACTTC.

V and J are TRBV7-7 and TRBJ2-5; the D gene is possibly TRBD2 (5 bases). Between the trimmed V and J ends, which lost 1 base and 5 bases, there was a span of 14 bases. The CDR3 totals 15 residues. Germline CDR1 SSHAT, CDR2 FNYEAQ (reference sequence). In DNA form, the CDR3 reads TGTGCCAGCAGCTTAGAACGGGAATCCTGGGAGACCCAGTACTTC. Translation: CASSLERESWETQYF.

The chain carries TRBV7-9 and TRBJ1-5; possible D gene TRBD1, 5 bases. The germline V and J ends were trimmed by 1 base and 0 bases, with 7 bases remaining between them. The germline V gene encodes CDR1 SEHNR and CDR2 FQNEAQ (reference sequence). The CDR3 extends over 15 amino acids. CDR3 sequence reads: CASSLEGYSNQPQHF. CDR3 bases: TGTGCCAGCAGCTTAGAGGGGTATAGCAATCAGCCCCAGCATTTT. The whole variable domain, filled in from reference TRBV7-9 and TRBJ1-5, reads DTGVSQNPRHKITKRGQNVTFRCDPISEHNRLYWYRQTLGQGPEFLTYFQNEAQLEKSRLLSDRFSAERPKGSFSTLEIQRTEQGDSAMYLCASSLEGYSNQPQHFGDGTRLSIL.

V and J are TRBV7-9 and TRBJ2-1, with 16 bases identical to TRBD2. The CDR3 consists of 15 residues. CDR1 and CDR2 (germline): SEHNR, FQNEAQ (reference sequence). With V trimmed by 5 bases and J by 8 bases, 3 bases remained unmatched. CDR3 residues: CASSKGLAGGDEQFF. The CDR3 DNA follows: TGTGCCAGCAGCAAGGGACTAGCGGGGGGGGATGAGCAGTTCTTC.

CDR3 sequence (DNA): TGTGCCAGCAGCTTGGGATCCGGGACTAGCGGGTACGAGCAGTACTTC. Translated: CASSLGSGTSGYEQYF. The gene calls are TRBV5-6 and TRBJ2-7; 12 bases line up with TRBD2. The ends lost 0 bases at V and 4 bases at J; junction bases unmatched: 5. CDR1 SGHDT and CDR2 YYEEEE come from the germline V gene. The CDR3 has 16 amino acids.

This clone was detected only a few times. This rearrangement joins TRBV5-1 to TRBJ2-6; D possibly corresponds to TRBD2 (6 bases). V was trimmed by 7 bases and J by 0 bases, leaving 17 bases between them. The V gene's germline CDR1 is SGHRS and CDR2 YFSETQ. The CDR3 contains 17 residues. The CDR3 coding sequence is TGCGCCAGCTCAGCCGGGACTCCTACCTCTGGGGCCAACGTCCTGACTTTC. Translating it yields CASSAGTPTSGANVLTF.

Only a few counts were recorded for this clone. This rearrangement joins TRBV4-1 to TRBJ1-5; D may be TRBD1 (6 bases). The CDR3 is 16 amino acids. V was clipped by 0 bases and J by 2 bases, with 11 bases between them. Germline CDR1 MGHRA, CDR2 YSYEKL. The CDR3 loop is CASSQEGATCNQPQHF. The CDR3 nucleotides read TGCGCCAGCAGCCAAGAGGGGGCGACCTGCAATCAGCCCCAGCATTTT.

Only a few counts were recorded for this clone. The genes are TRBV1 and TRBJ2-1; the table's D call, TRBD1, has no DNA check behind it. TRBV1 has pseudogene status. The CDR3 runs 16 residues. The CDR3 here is CTSSQDHKGANNEQFF. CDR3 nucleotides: TGCACCAGCAGCCAAGATCACAAGGGGGCTAACAATGAGCAGTTCTTC.

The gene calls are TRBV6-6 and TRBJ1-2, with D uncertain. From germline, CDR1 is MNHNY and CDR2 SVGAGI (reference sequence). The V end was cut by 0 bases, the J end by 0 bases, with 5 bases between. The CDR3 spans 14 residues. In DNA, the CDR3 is TGTGCCAGCAGTTACTCGGAGGCTAACTATGGCTACACCTTC. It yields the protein CASSYSEANYGYTF.

Written as DNA, the CDR3 is TGTGCCTGGAGGCGTCAGGGGGTCAACACCGGGGAGCTGTTTTTT. Amino acids: CAWRRQGVNTGELFF. This sequence joins TRBV30 and TRBJ2-2; 7 bases match TRBD1. Unmatched junction bases numbered 6, after V lost 3 bases and J lost 2 bases. The length of the CDR3 is 15 residues. The germline gives CDR1 GTSNPN, CDR2 SVGIG (reference sequence).

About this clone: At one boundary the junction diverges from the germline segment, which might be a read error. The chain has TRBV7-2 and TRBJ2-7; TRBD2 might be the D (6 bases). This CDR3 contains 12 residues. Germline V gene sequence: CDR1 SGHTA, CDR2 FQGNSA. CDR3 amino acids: CASSLATIEQYF. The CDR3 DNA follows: TGTGCCAGCAGCCTAGCGACTATCGAGCAGTACTTC.

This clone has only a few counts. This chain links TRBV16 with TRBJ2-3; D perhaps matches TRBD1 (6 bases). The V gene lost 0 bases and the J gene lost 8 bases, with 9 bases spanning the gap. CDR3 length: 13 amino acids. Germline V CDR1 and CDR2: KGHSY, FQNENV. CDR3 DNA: TGTGCCAGCAGCCAATCGACAGGCGGTACGCAGTATTTT. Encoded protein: CASSQSTGGTQYF.

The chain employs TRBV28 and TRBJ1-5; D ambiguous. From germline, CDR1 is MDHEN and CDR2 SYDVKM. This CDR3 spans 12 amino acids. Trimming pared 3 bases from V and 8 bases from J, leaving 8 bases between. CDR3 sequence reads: CASSLRMEPQHF. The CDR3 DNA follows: TGTGCCAGCAGTTTGAGAATGGAGCCCCAGCATTTT.

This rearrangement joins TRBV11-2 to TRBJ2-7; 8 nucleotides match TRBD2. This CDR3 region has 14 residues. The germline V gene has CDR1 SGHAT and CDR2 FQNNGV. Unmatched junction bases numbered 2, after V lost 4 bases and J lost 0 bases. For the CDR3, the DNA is TGTGCCAGCAGCTCCACTAGCGGCTCCTACGAGCAGTACTTC. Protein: CASSSTSGSYEQYF.

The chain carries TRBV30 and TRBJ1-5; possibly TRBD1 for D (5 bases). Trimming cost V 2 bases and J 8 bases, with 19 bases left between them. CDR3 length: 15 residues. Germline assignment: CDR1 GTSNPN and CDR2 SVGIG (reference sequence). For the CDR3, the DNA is TGTGCCTGGAGTCCTCTCGGAAGGGGCACTGAGCCCCAGCATTTT. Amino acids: CAWSPLGRGTEPQHF.

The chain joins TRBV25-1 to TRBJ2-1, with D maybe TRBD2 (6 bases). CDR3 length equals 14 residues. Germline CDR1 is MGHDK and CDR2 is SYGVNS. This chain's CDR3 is CAVEGRGLLNEQFF. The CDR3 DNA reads TGTGCAGTCGAGGGGCGGGGTCTCCTCAATGAGCAGTTCTTC.

Written as DNA, the CDR3 is TGTGCCAGCAGCTTGGAGGGAGCGGCCTCAGAGACCCAGTACTTC. This sequence encodes CASSLEGAASETQYF. The chain has TRBV5-4 and TRBJ2-5, with D possibly matching TRBD2 (5 bases). This CDR3 is 15 amino acids long. Per germline, CDR1 SGHNT and CDR2 YYREEE (reference sequence). Trimming removed 0 bases at V and 4 bases at J, with 13 bases between.

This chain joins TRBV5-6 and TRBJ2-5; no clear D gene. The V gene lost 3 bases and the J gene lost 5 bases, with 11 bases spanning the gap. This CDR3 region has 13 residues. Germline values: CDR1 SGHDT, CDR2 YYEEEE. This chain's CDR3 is CASSSVGSETQYF. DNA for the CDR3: TGTGCCAGCAGCTCCGTGGGCAGCGAGACCCAGTACTTC.